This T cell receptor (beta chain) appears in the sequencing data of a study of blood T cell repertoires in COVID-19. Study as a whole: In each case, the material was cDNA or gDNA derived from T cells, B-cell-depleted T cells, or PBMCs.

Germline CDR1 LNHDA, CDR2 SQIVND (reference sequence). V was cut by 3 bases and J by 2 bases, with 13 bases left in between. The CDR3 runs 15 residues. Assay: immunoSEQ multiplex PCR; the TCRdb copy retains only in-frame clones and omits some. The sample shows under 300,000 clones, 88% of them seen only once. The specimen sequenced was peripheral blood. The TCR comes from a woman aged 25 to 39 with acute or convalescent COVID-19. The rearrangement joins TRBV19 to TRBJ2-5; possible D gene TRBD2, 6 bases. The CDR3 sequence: CASSIRGLLQETQYF. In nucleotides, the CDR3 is TGTGCCAGTAGTATTCGGGGACTCTTACAAGAGACCCAGTACTTC.